The 9 T cell receptor beta chains below come from one sample, sequenced in a study of human T cells and chemical hapten exposure. TCRdb reanalysed the RACE reads using MiXCR and keeps one entry per CDR3 protein. The table records approximately 400,000 distinct CDR3 sequences, roughly 5% of them present only once. Time point in this sample: patch test 1, 2 weeks after DPC sensitization. Specified treatment: therapeutic diphenylcyclopropenone sensitization with weekly scalp DPC. The sample here was whole blood, taken in connection with sensitization to the hapten diphenylcyclopropenone (DPC). These receptors all stem from a woman aged 45-59 years with alopecia areata. Some clones in this sample may be carry-over from other donors' samples.

This clonotype was counted many times. The rearrangement joins TRBV29-1 to TRBJ2-5; TRBD1 or TRBD2 may be the D gene (5 bases each). V gave up 4 bases and J gave up 9 bases, with 12 bases separating them. The CDR3 runs to 11 residues. Germline CDR1 reads SQVTM; CDR2 reads ANQGSEA. The CDR3 nucleotides are TGCAGCGTTGCCAGCCGAGGGGCCCAGTACTTC. Encoded protein: CSVASRGAQYF.

This clonotype has at least ten counts. The chain recombines TRBV7-2 with TRBJ1-1; D might be TRBD1 (6 bases). The CDR3 covers 15 residues. The germline V and J ends were trimmed by 4 bases and 3 bases, with 15 bases remaining between them. CDR1 is SGHTA, CDR2 FQGNSA, per germline. The CDR3 nucleotides read TGTGCCAGCAGCTCCCAACAGGGAAGGGACACTGAAGCTTTCTTT. The encoded protein is CASSSQQGRDTEAFF. The full variable domain, with the rest looked up from reference TRBV7-2 and TRBJ1-1, is GAGVSQSPSNKVTEKGKDVELRCDPISGHTALYWYRQSLGQGLEFLIYFQGNSAPDKSGLPSDRFSAERTGGSVSTLTIQRTQQEDSAVYLCASSSQQGRDTEAFFGQGTRLTVV.

The rearrangement joins TRBV4-1 to TRBJ2-7, with no clear D. There are 14 residues in the CDR3. Per germline, CDR1 MGHRA and CDR2 YSYEKL. Trimming removed 1 base from V and 4 bases from J, with 11 bases in between. The CDR3 region is CASSQVGSRYEQYF. The CDR3 DNA reads TGCGCCAGCAGCCAAGTCGGATCGAGATACGAGCAGTACTTC.

This clonotype was picked up many times. The CDR3 spells CSATGTVNTGELFF. CDR3 sequence (DNA): TGCAGTGCTACCGGGACGGTGAACACCGGGGAGCTGTTTTTT. The chain combines TRBV20-1 with TRBJ2-2, with D perhaps being TRBD1 or TRBD2 (5 bases each). The V gene's germline CDR1 is DFQATT and CDR2 SNEGSKA (reference sequence). V lost 4 bases and J lost 1, with 10 bases in between. The CDR3 runs 14 residues.

This clonotype turned up a few times. The rearrangement links TRBV30 to TRBJ2-7; D not certain. Germline lookup yields CDR1 GTSNPN and CDR2 SVGIG (reference sequence). The CDR3 is made up of 12 amino acids. Trimming took 2 bases from V and 2 from J, leaving 7 bases between them. DNA of the CDR3: TGTGCCTGGAGTAAGCCCCCCTACGAGCAGTACTTC. Translating it yields CAWSKPPYEQYF.

This clonotype appeared many times. The genes are TRBV9 and TRBJ1-3; D unresolved. Between the trimmed V and J ends, which lost 1 base and 2 bases, there was a span of 19 bases. The CDR3 length is 18 residues. Germline V CDR1 and CDR2: SGDLS, YYNGEE. The CDR3 sequence: CASSVHPSTNAAGNTIYF. The CDR3 nucleotides read TGTGCCAGCAGCGTACATCCCTCGACTAATGCGGCTGGAAACACCATATATTTT.

The rearrangement joins TRBV7-9 to TRBJ1-1; 10 positions agree with TRBD1. The CDR3 is made up of 16 amino acids. Trimming removed 4 bases from V and 8 bases from J; junction bases left unmatched: 13. Germline assignment: CDR1 SEHNR and CDR2 FQNEAQ (reference sequence). CDR3 residues: CASSYRQGAETSEAFF. The CDR3 DNA is TGTGCCAGCAGCTACAGACAGGGGGCAGAAACTAGCGAAGCTTTCTTT.

This clonotype occurred many times. The chain employs TRBV6-2 or TRBV6-3 and TRBJ1-1; 7 bases are shared with TRBD1. The germline V gene encodes CDR1 MNHEY and CDR2 SVGEGT. V lost 2 bases and J lost 1; bases outside the gene matches: 7. The CDR3 totals 16 residues. Written as DNA, the CDR3 is TGTGCCAGCAGTTACGGAATAGGGGGCTCGAACACTGAAGCTTTCTTT. Translated, it gives CASSYGIGGSNTEAFF.

The table lists this clonotype with a few counts. The chain carries TRBV27 and TRBJ1-5; 8 nucleotides line up with TRBD1. Germline V gene lookup returns CDR1 MNHEY and CDR2 SMNVEV (reference sequence). The CDR3 length is 13 residues. V lost 8 bases and J lost 4; bases outside the gene matches: 4. The CDR3 loop reads CASQTGGNQPQHF. The CDR3 DNA is TGTGCCAGCCAAACAGGGGGAAATCAGCCCCAGCATTTT.